This paragraph reports one TCR beta chain. What this receptor recognizes is not known. Base qualities are not provided; no much larger clone lies one nucleotide away. The cohort consisted of approximately 690 healthy bone marrow donors. Cohort members were all nominally healthy when sampled, although unrecorded immune exposures were likely present. The donor was CMV seronegative and belonged to the group of 352 seronegative cohort members. A peripheral blood sample was provided by each donor, and peripheral blood mononuclear cells were used for TCR beta sequencing. Genomic DNA extraction from the blood cell samples was performed with the Qiagen DNeasy Blood Extraction Kit. The data were obtained in a study of cytomegalovirus exposure and HLA in healthy donors (dated by TCRdb to between 2016 and 2019). Study-wide context: An earlier analysis of 587 of the donors reported approximately 280 Gb of sequence data and around 120 million unique TCR beta sequences obtained from about 179 million T cells. Around 300 gigabases of sequencing data and tens of millions of unique TCR sequences were included in an early release covering roughly 700 HLA-typed donors. Of the roughly 400 genotyped donors, over 70% fell in the genetic ancestry cluster associated with self-reported Caucasian donors. The study aimed to test whether signatures of past pathogen exposure could be identified by cataloging public T cell receptors. The study profiled the T cell repertoires of some 610 subjects by immunosequencing and related them to cytomegalovirus serostatus. A separate validation cohort of 100 to 150 different subjects was used in addition to the approximately 610-subject first cohort. To predict cytomegalovirus infection status, the study combined high-throughput TCR immunosequencing, statistical association of individual TCRs with disease status, and machine learning. In a later analysis, previously published TCR beta repertoires from 666 donors were re-analyzed and high-resolution HLA genotyping was added so that TCR occurrence patterns could be studied. The later analysis used no new phenotypic data to find candidate immune exposures, relying instead on TCR beta sequences and their occurrence across donors. In an earlier analysis of 587 of the donors, high-throughput TCR beta sequencing was used to judge whether each TCR beta V gene segment behaved as functional or pseudogenic. Donor age, sex, ethnicity and CMV serostatus were collected together with the repertoire data. A later genetic analysis used genome-wide SNP genotypes for about 55% of the 666 donors, treating that subset as a discovery cohort. All discovery cohort repertoires had been generated on a single sequencing platform. HLA typing covered class I and class II loci at four-digit resolution. The number of typed donors differed by locus: roughly 620-630 for A, B, C, DRB1 and DQB1; 522 for DQA1; fewer than 610 for DPA1; and 450 to 480 for DPB1. Several DR-DQ haplotypes were handled as single units for association and clustering because linkage in the cohort was strong. On average, around 230,000 unique TCR beta nucleotide sequences were sequenced per donor among some 420 genotyped donors of the cohort, with 15% to 20% of those sequences being non-productive. Results and caveats for the whole study, not just this receptor: A later analysis found that HLA-associated TCR beta chains were more clonally expanded and had lower generation probabilities than equally common non-associated chains. Because counts were too low, about 17 rarely observed V segments, including chromosome 9 orphons, were excluded from the earlier analysis of several hundred of the donors. In this cohort, only TCR beta chains were sequenced, and detectable features were limited by the absence of alpha or paired-chain data. Linkage disequilibrium might explain the correlated functional status among segregating V segments, but an unknown experimental factor could not be ruled out. Presence/absence analyses assumed roughly uniform sequencing depth across donors, an assumption that may not hold. A later analysis associated about 16,000 TCR beta sequences with specific HLA alleles at a false discovery rate of 0.05. When HLA alleles, especially DR and DQ, strongly co-occurred, TCR associations were difficult to assign to individual alleles. A total of fewer than 200 TCR beta chains were listed by the study as associated with cytomegalovirus. Because the 87-base-pair reads could not distinguish some IMGT-functional V segments, including TRBV6-2 and TRBV6-3, those segments were excluded. Cytomegalovirus status was reported to be diagnosed by the classifier with high specificity and sensitivity in both the original and validation cohorts. CMV serostatus was the only immune exposure information available for the cohort. A cluster of highly shared sequence variants was judged likely to be a technical artifact of the sequencing pipeline. Because HLA typing was unavailable for some donors at each locus, only the typed subset was used in association tests. According to a later genetic analysis, donors in an Asian-associated ancestry cluster had fewer N-insertions in productive TCRs than the roughly 660-donor mean. A later analysis found that most CMV-associated TCR beta chains appeared HLA-restricted, with HLA associations seemingly driven largely by CMV exposure. A further reported finding was that TCR beta sequences accurately predicted the HLA-A and HLA-B alleles for most subjects in the first cohort. It was suggested by the authors that the approach could potentially be generalized to other disease states and immunological phenotypes. According to a later analysis, TCR association rates differed among HLA loci, with DRB1 alleles showing the most associated TCRs and HLA-C alleles showing the fewest. A few of the identified cytomegalovirus-associated TCR beta chains were confirmed in vitro to be specific for cytomegalovirus antigens. Most TCR sequences were observed very rarely across donors, whereas some public TCRs were present in many individuals. Broadly in line with IMGT annotations, most TCR beta V segments showed up in productive rearrangements about 87% or about 30% of the time in an earlier analysis of several hundred of the donors. In a later genetic analysis, a missense DCLRE1C variant was associated with V-gene and J-gene trimming of TCR beta chains, and the association was replicated in an independent cohort. Several of the top co-occurrence clusters appeared to be linked to parvovirus B19, influenza, CMV and Epstein-Barr virus, according to a later analysis.

Clipping removes 5 bases from V and 4 bases from J, with 14 as the unmatched junction base count. CDR1 and CDR2 (SGHTA, FQGNSA) derive from the germline V gene. The CDR3 sequence holds 16 residues, the cysteine and phenylalanine included. Only CDR3 DNA is held: 48 bases, read in frame from base 1. Libraries were made using the immunoSEQ multiplex PCR assay. For the multiplex PCR, a mixture combining 60 forward primers for TCR Vbeta segments and 13 reverse primers for TCR Jbeta segments was used. Amplification of the CDR3 region of rearranged TCR beta genes was performed with a multiplex PCR assay on genomic DNA. Amplified TCR beta libraries were sequenced as 87-base-pair reads on the Illumina HiSeq System. Regarding the original processing steps: Across the roughly 640 repertoires, a later analysis counted approximately 75 million unique TCR beta chains, 9.5 million to 13 million of which were shared by at least two donors. A nearest-neighbor algorithm error-corrected the raw reads and collapsed the reads into unique sequences, merging closely related sequences to remove PCR and sequencing errors. Alignment of CDR3 sequences to IMGT reference sequences was used to assign V, D and J gene segments. For a sequence to be retained, at least a six-nucleotide match to both a V gene segment and a J gene segment was required. Rearrangements were called productive when the CDR3 lacked stop codons and stayed in frame with V and J; all others were non-productive. CDR3 was defined by IMGT convention, running from the second conserved V-encoded cysteine to the conserved J-encoded phenylalanine. In an earlier analysis of more than 550 of the donors, sequences lacking an unambiguous match to a single V gene segment were excluded. An earlier analysis of 550 to 650 of the donors classified V segments as functional when productive rearrangements were above 56.7% and as segregating when the standard deviation between donors was above 5%. To diagnose cytomegalovirus status from the catalog of TCR beta chain sequences, a statistical classification framework was built. A later analysis assigned V and J genes by comparing TCR nucleotide sequences with IMGT/GENE-DB human TR gene sequences. A later analysis assigned CDR3 sequences and most-parsimonious VDJ recombination scenarios with the TCRdist pipeline. In a later analysis, each TCR beta chain was defined by its CDR3 amino acid sequence together with its V-gene family, and reads without a unique V-gene family were excluded. A later analysis removed 500 to 650 highly shared, low-generation-probability nucleotide sequences to deal with suspected cross-contamination and a sequencing artifact. In a later analysis, a clonal expansion index for each public chain was calculated from normalized within-repertoire ranks of inferred template counts. In a later analysis, generation probabilities were computed using a VDJ recombination model fitted to out-of-frame rearrangements, and the results were checked against IGoR. A later analysis scored TCR-TCR, TCR-HLA and TCR-CMV co-occurrence with hypergeometric tests, applying a repertoire-size bias correction to TCR pairs. A later analysis estimated false discovery rates by permuting HLA or CMV assignments 20 times. A later analysis grouped co-occurring TCRs with DBSCAN, adding TCRdist sequence similarity when clustering within HLA-allele-positive subsets. Repertoires with fewer than 30,000 or more than 120,000 public chains were left out of co-occurrence clustering, as were about 5 repertoires with anomalous nucleotide sharing. The source is immuneACCESS, and TCRdb retained only in-frame sequences with V and J called. Part of the clones is not carried over; for the studies checked, unresolved V genes explain less than half of this, and the remainder is unexplained. V and J calls plus clone size are reproduced from that table; the DNA served to infer D and trimming. In all, the sample holds around 110,000 clones, and about 69% of those were seen once. The ten largest make up 1.5% to 2% of the sample.

The TCR comes from a woman between 18 and 29 years old in good health and CMV-seronegative. This chain is built from TRBV7-2 and TRBJ2-7; TRBD1 matches 7 bases in the middle. Sequenced sample: PBMCs. The DNA sequence is TGTGCCAGCAGCCGAAGACAGGGAAGTTACGATTACGAGCAGTACTTC. Translated, this is CASSRRQGSYDYEQYF.